These 7 T cell receptor beta chains share one sample of origin, sequenced in a study of cytomegalovirus exposure and HLA in healthy donors. The PCR was carried out with 60 Vbeta primers and 13 Jbeta primers. Assay used: immunoSEQ multiplex PCR; TCRdb lists only in-frame clones, some missing. The top ten hold 2% to 2.5% of the sample, which has some 130,000 clones, around 77% seen once. The sequenced material came from PBMCs. The source of these receptors is a man aged 30-40 years in good health and CMV-seronegative.

The J gene is TRBJ1-2, the V gene TRBV2; 8 nucleotides align to TRBD1. This CDR3 spans 14 amino acids. Germline CDR1 reads SNHLY; CDR2 reads FYNNEI. With V trimmed by 5 bases and J by 3 bases, 5 bases remained unmatched. CDR3 amino acids: CASSSDRADYGYTF. The CDR3 bases are TGTGCCAGCAGTTCGGACAGGGCGGACTATGGCTACACCTTC.

The chain employs TRBV29-1 and TRBJ2-4; weak D call: TRBD1 (5 bases). Germline CDR1 SQVTM, CDR2 ANQGSEA. Trimming removed 2 bases at V and 7 bases at J, with 9 bases between. CDR3 length: 12 residues. The CDR3 sequence is CSVESGFNIQYF. CDR3 nucleotide sequence: TGCAGCGTTGAATCAGGGTTCAACATTCAGTACTTC.

V and J are TRBV28 and TRBJ2-7; 8 positions agree with TRBD2. V was pared by 7 bases and J by 3 bases, with 17 bases of the junction left unmatched. The CDR3 runs 17 residues. In germline, CDR1 is MDHEN, CDR2 SYDVKM. CDR3 DNA: TGTGCCAGCACCCGTACCGGGGTTTTAGCGGGGAACTACGAGCAGTACTTC. It codes for CASTRTGVLAGNYEQYF.

V and J are TRBV5-1 and TRBJ2-7; D not resolved. With 2 bases removed from V and 3 bases from J, the gap between germline ends came to 6 bases. The germline V gene has CDR1 SGHRS and CDR2 YFSETQ. The CDR3 runs 12 residues. DNA for the CDR3: TGCGCCAGCAGCTTTTCAGGCTACGAGCAGTACTTC. Its translation: CASSFSGYEQYF.

The chain carries TRBV7-2 and TRBJ2-7; D is perhaps TRBD1 (6 bases). Germline V gene sequence: CDR1 SGHTA, CDR2 FQGNSA. The CDR3 is made up of 13 amino acids. Trimming pared 4 bases from V and 7 bases from J, leaving 14 bases between. The CDR3 spells CASSWGHAFEQYF. As DNA, the CDR3 is TGTGCCAGCAGCTGGGGACATGCTTTTGAGCAGTACTTC.

This clone came up once. The V gene is TRBV6-6, the J gene TRBJ2-5, with 9 bases matching TRBD1. CDR1 MNHNY and CDR2 SVGAGI come from the germline V gene (reference sequence). The CDR3 spans 15 residues. The V segment lost 5 bases and the J segment 5 bases; nucleotides outside the gene matches: 9. CDR3 nucleotide sequence: TGTGCCAGCAGTCCGGGACAGGGAGGCCAGGAGACCCAGTACTTC. Amino acids: CASSPGQGGQETQYF.

The rearrangement joins TRBV7-9 to TRBJ2-7; 8 bases fit TRBD1. Germline loops: CDR1 SEHNR, CDR2 FQNEAQ (reference sequence). The V and J ends lost 5 bases and 4 bases, in that order; junction bases with no gene match: 7. CDR3 length: 14 residues. In DNA form, the CDR3 reads TGTGCCAGCAGCCCCAGGACAGGGCAGTACGAGCAGTACTTC. This encodes CASSPRTGQYEQYF.